The 24 T cell receptor beta chains below were found in one sample sequenced in a study of PD-1 blockade in classical Hodgkin lymphoma. Data came from immunoSEQ multiplex PCR; TCRdb stores just in-frame clones and leaves some out. Found here are fewer than 8,500 clones, about 78% of them singletons; the top ten hold 6.5% to 9.5%. The time point denotes: newly diagnosed, previously untreated cHL patient sample. Sequenced sample: peripheral blood mononuclear cells (PBMCs). These TCRs come from a human donor with classical Hodgkin lymphoma.

The rearrangement uses TRBV5-3 and TRBJ2-7; D possibly corresponds to TRBD2 (5 bases). TRBV5-3 carries the ORF label, with uncertain function. The CDR3 is 15 residues long. V was cut by 0 bases and J by 4 bases, with 14 bases left in between. The CDR3 region has the DNA TGTGCCAGAAGCTTGGGATGGCCGGAGGAGTACGAGCAGTACTTC. Its protein product is CARSLGWPEEYEQYF.

This chain links TRBV2 with TRBJ2-1; 7 positions match TRBD1. CDR3 length: 13 amino acids. CDR1 is SNHLY and CDR2 is FYNNEI in the germline V gene. V gave up 7 bases and J gave up 8 bases; unmatched junction bases: 8. CDR3 bases: TGTGCCAGCACCTCGACAGGGTTCGATGAGCAGTTCTTC. Protein product: CASTSTGFDEQFF.

V is TRBV5-1 and J is TRBJ2-3, with D perhaps TRBD2 (5 bases). This CDR3 has 12 amino acids. Trimming took 4 bases from V and 3 from J, leaving 6 bases between them. Germline CDR1 and CDR2: SGHRS and YFSETQ. The DNA for the CDR3 is TGCGCCAGCAGCCTAGCAACAGATACGCAGTATTTT. It is translated as CASSLATDTQYF. The complete variable domain, with remaining parts taken from reference TRBV5-1 and TRBJ2-3, reads KAGVTQTPRYLIKTRGQQVTLSCSPISGHRSVSWYQQTPGQGLQFLFEYFSETQRNKGNFPGRFSGRQFSNSRSEMNVSTLELGDSALYLCASSLATDTQYFGPGTRLTVL.

The V call is TRBV4-1, the J call TRBJ2-1; a possible D gene is TRBD1 (6 bases). The germline CDR1 and CDR2 sequences are MGHRA and YSYEKL. The V gene lost 4 bases and the J gene lost 4 bases, with 17 bases spanning the gap. This CDR3 region has 16 residues. Written as DNA, the CDR3 is TGCGCCAGCAGCCTTGGCCGGGACACCTCTTACAATGAGCAGTTCTTC. It codes for CASSLGRDTSYNEQFF.

This clone was seen just once. The V call is TRBV10-2, the J call TRBJ1-6; D perhaps matches TRBD1 (5 bases). CDR1 is WSHSY, CDR2 SAAADI, per germline. V gave up 3 bases and J gave up 9 bases, with 18 bases separating them. The CDR3 runs to 16 residues. Here the CDR3 DNA reads TGCGCCAGCAGTGACGGGGGTATCTCTGGTGGTTCACCCCTCCACTTT. Translation: CASSDGGISGGSPLHF.

V gene TRBV18 combines with J gene TRBJ1-1, with TRBD1 as a possible D gene (5 bases). Germline CDR1 and CDR2: KGHSH and LQKENI. This CDR3 region has 13 residues. V lost 3 bases and J 3 bases, leaving 8 bases between the germline ends. CDR3 region: CASSPTGDTEAFF. DNA of the CDR3: TGTGCCAGCTCACCTACGGGGGACACTGAAGCTTTCTTT.

This clone was seen once. This rearrangement joins TRBV5-6 to TRBJ1-2; D possibly corresponds to TRBD1 (5 bases). Trimming cost V 4 bases and J 2 bases, with 15 bases left between them. This CDR3 is 15 amino acids long. Germline V gene sequence: CDR1 SGHDT, CDR2 YYEEEE. CDR3 in amino acids: CASSPVGRRNYGYTF. CDR3 bases: TGTGCCAGCAGCCCAGTGGGACGGAGAAACTATGGCTACACCTTC.

This chain connects TRBV5-1 to TRBJ2-2, with 8 bases fitting TRBD1. In germline, CDR1 is SGHRS, CDR2 YFSETQ. The length of the CDR3 is 16 residues. After removal of 4 bases from V and 1 base from J, the junction contained 6 bases not matched to a gene. The CDR3 sequence: CASSPPGTGNTGELFF. The DNA of the CDR3 is TGCGCCAGCAGCCCCCCCGGGACAGGGAACACCGGGGAGCTGTTTTTT.

The genes are TRBV9 and TRBJ1-4; D remains unclear. The CDR3 loop spans 13 amino acids. Germline lookup yields CDR1 SGDLS and CDR2 YYNGEE. The ends were cut back, 4 bases at V and 8 bases at J, with 12 bases in the middle. The CDR3 reads CASSPDMGEKLFF. CDR3 DNA sequence: TGTGCCAGCAGCCCAGACATGGGGGAAAAACTGTTTTTT.

The V gene is TRBV2, the J gene TRBJ2-3; TRBD2 matches at 9 bases. CDR1 and CDR2 (germline): SNHLY, FYNNEI. This CDR3 contains 15 residues. J gave up 4 bases and V 6 bases, and 8 bases lay outside the gene matches. The CDR3 here is CASSLLTSGPDTQYF. The CDR3 DNA sequence: TGTGCCAGCAGCCTCCTTACTAGCGGGCCAGATACGCAGTATTTT.

The CDR3 protein is CASSSTTRLAGGGEQFF. The CDR3 DNA follows: TGTGCCAGCAGCTCAACCACTAGACTAGCGGGGGGCGGAGAGCAGTTCTTC. The J gene is TRBJ2-1, the V gene TRBV7-4; 13 bases are a match to TRBD2. There are 17 residues in the CDR3. V was pared by 4 bases and J by 10 bases, with 13 bases of the junction left unmatched. From germline, CDR1 is SGHVT and CDR2 SQSDAQ.

This sequence joins TRBV30 and TRBJ1-1, with D possibly being TRBD1 (5 bases). The CDR3 contains 12 residues. Per germline, CDR1 GTSNPN and CDR2 SVGIG (reference sequence). Trimming cost V 0 bases and J 6 bases, with 8 bases left between them. The CDR3 DNA sequence: TGTGCCTGGAGTGTACTGGGGGCTGAAGCTTTCTTT. As protein: CAWSVLGAEAFF.

The genes are TRBV23-1 and TRBJ2-3, with 8 bases lining up with TRBD1. TRBV23-1 is identified as an open reading frame with a role that is uncertain. This CDR3 region has 17 residues. V gave up 7 bases and J gave up 1 base; unmatched junction bases: 13. The CDR3 protein is CASKPPRGPPCTDTQYF. The CDR3 DNA is TGCGCCAGCAAGCCCCCCAGGGGGCCCCCTTGCACAGATACGCAGTATTTT.

This chain connects TRBV19 to TRBJ2-1; D is perhaps TRBD2 (6 bases). Germline CDR1 LNHDA, CDR2 SQIVND (reference sequence). Trimming removed 1 base from V and 7 bases from J, with 11 bases in between. The CDR3 has 14 amino acids. The CDR3, as DNA: TGTGCCAGTAGTATAGGGGGACTTCTTAATGAGCAGTTCTTC. This encodes CASSIGGLLNEQFF.

V is TRBV6-5 and J is TRBJ1-3; the D is unclear. Trimming took off 5 bases at V and 2 bases at J, with 7 bases between the two ends. This CDR3 has 13 amino acids. Germline V lookup: CDR1 MNHEY, CDR2 SVGAGI. CDR3 nucleotide sequence: TGTGCCAGCAGTCCCTTAACTGGAAACACCATATATTTT. It codes for CASSPLTGNTIYF.

The genes are TRBV7-9 and TRBJ1-2; D is uncertain. The germline V gene has CDR1 SEHNR and CDR2 FQNEAQ (reference sequence). The CDR3 has 15 amino acids. Trimming stripped 5 bases from V and 0 bases from J, with 13 bases between. The CDR3 DNA follows: TGTGCCAGCAGCCTAACCCGGACGGCTAACTATGGCTACACCTTC. This gives the protein CASSLTRTANYGYTF. The full variable domain, its missing parts supplied by reference TRBV7-9 and TRBJ1-2, is DTGVSQNPRHKITKRGQNVTFRCDPISEHNRLYWYRQTLGQGPEFLTYFQNEAQLEKSRLLSDRFSAERPKGSFSTLEIQRTEQGDSAMYLCASSLTRTANYGYTFGSGTRLTVV.

The chain joins TRBV30 to TRBJ2-2; the match to TRBD1 covers 7 bases. CDR3 length: 13 amino acids. V trimming: 3 bases; J trimming: 7 bases; junction bases outside the gene matches: 5. Germline CDR1 reads GTSNPN; CDR2 reads SVGIG (reference sequence). CDR3 residues: CAWRTGNGGELFF. CDR3 sequence (DNA): TGTGCCTGGAGGACAGGGAATGGCGGGGAGCTGTTTTTT.

V gene TRBV7-2 combines with J gene TRBJ1-5; D unclear. CDR3 size: 13 residues. V lost 0 bases to trimming and J lost 12 bases, with 12 bases between them. Germline assignment: CDR1 SGHTA and CDR2 FQGNSA. The CDR3 sequence: CASSLASDDLQHF. For the CDR3, the DNA is TGTGCCAGCAGCTTAGCATCGGACGACCTCCAGCATTTT. The full variable domain, completed using reference TRBV7-2 and TRBJ1-5, is GAGVSQSPSNKVTEKGKDVELRCDPISGHTALYWYRQSLGQGLEFLIYFQGNSAPDKSGLPSDRFSAERTGGSVSTLTIQRTQQEDSAVYLCASSLASDDLQHFGDGTRLSIL.

This rearrangement joins TRBV2 to TRBJ2-3, with D possibly being TRBD1 or TRBD2 (5 bases each). This CDR3 spans 16 amino acids. Trimming took off 7 bases at V and 4 bases at J, with 21 bases between the two ends. Germline CDR1 SNHLY, CDR2 FYNNEI. CDR3 protein: CASTALAARGADTQYF. CDR3 nucleotide sequence: TGTGCCAGCACCGCCTTGGCGGCCCGAGGGGCAGATACGCAGTATTTT. Combining the CDR3 with reference TRBV2 and TRBJ2-3 gives the whole variable domain EPEVTQTPSHQVTQMGQEVILRCVPISNHLYFYWYRQILGQKVEFLVSFYNNEISEKSEIFDDQFSVERPDGSNFTLKIRSTKLEDSAMYFCASTALAARGADTQYFGPGTRLTVL.

The J gene is TRBJ2-2, the V gene TRBV7-2; TRBD1 agrees at 10 bases. The CDR3 consists of 16 residues. Per germline, CDR1 SGHTA and CDR2 FQGNSA. V lost 4 bases to trimming and J lost 2 bases; unmatched junction nucleotides: 4. CDR3 sequence: CASSSGTGVNTGELFF. DNA for the CDR3: TGTGCCAGCAGCTCCGGGACAGGGGTTAACACCGGGGAGCTGTTTTTT. Using reference TRBV7-2 and TRBJ2-2 for the parts outside the CDR3, the full variable domain is GAGVSQSPSNKVTEKGKDVELRCDPISGHTALYWYRQSLGQGLEFLIYFQGNSAPDKSGLPSDRFSAERTGGSVSTLTIQRTQQEDSAVYLCASSSGTGVNTGELFFGEGSRLTVL.

This rearrangement joins TRBV19 to TRBJ2-1; 7 bases agree with TRBD2. The CDR3 consists of 13 residues. The V and J ends lost 10 bases and 2 bases, in that order; junction bases with no gene match: 5. Germline lookup yields CDR1 LNHDA and CDR2 SQIVND (reference sequence). The CDR3 here is CATSGTTYNEQFF. The DNA for the CDR3 is TGTGCCACCTCAGGGACTACCTACAATGAGCAGTTCTTC.

As to this clone: Compared with germline, one end of the junction differs, possibly owing to a read error. This chain connects TRBV6-5 to TRBJ2-2; TRBD2 aligns across 9 bases. This CDR3 spans 15 amino acids. Germline CDR1 is MNHEY and CDR2 is SVGAGI. CDR3 coding DNA: TGTGCCAGCAGTATTTGGACTAGCGCCCACCGGGGAGCTGTTTTT. Amino acids: CASSIWTSAHRGAVF.

The J gene is TRBJ2-7, the V gene TRBV7-9; TRBD1 aligns across 7 bases. The CDR3 consists of 15 residues. CDR1 SEHNR and CDR2 FQNEAQ come from the germline V gene (reference sequence). V shed 5 bases, J shed 7 bases, and the junction held 14 bases outside the gene matches. In nucleotides, the CDR3 is TGTGCCAGCAGCCCCCCGGACAGGACTTTGGGGGAGCAGTACTTC. Translated, it gives CASSPPDRTLGEQYF.

The chain links TRBV2 to TRBJ1-1, with TRBD1 identical over 7 bases. Germline assignment: CDR1 SNHLY and CDR2 FYNNEI. J lost 4 bases, V lost 6 bases, and 5 bases had no gene match. The CDR3 runs 13 residues. CDR3 protein: CASRTGTGTEAFF. DNA of the CDR3: TGTGCCAGCAGGACAGGGACGGGCACTGAAGCTTTCTTT.